This TCR beta chain was recorded in a study of blood T cell repertoires in COVID-19. Study-wide context: The samples span acute and convalescent COVID-19 from the United States, Italy and Spain. In each case, the material was cDNA or gDNA derived from T cells, B-cell-depleted T cells, or PBMCs.

CDR1 is MDHEN and CDR2 is SYDVKM in the germline V gene. The V segment lost 2 bases and the J segment 8 bases; nucleotides outside the gene matches: 7. The CDR3 sequence is 14 residues long. Sequenced by immunoSEQ multiplex PCR; TCRdb stores in-frame clones only, minus some. The sample holds more than 80,000 clones; about four fifths are singletons and the top ten take 20%. This sequence was found in an elderly woman with active or convalescent COVID-19. The chain is built from TRBV28 and TRBJ1-2; 8 nucleotides agree with TRBD1. The sample consisted of peripheral blood. CDR3 loop: CASSLIYGTGGYTF. DNA of the CDR3: TGTGCCAGCAGTTTAATATACGGGACAGGCGGCTACACCTTC.